This T cell receptor beta chain is from a study of long-term antiretroviral therapy in people with HIV. Survey-level resolution applied to immunoSEQ assay v3.0. The data were produced by immunoSEQ multiplex PCR, yet TCRdb's version contains in-frame clones alone and is incomplete. Among about 35,000 clones, roughly 79% were seen once, and the ten largest hold 3% to 4%. The germline V and J ends were trimmed by 5 bases and 1 base, with 19 bases remaining between them. CDR1 and CDR2 from the germline V gene are SQVTM and ANQGSEA. The CDR3 spans 16 residues. This specimen consisted of unsorted PBMCs, obtained 3 years after starting antiretroviral therapy. The receptor was isolated from a man in his forties or fifties with HIV. The chain recombines TRBV29-1 with TRBJ2-3, with D perhaps TRBD1 or TRBD2 (5 bases each). The CDR3 coding sequence is TGCAGCGTTCGGGGCCCAGCCAGCGGTGGCACAGATACGCAGTATTTT. Protein sequence: CSVRGPASGGTDTQYF.